Below, 7 T cell receptor beta chains from the same sample are listed, as sequenced in a study of blood T cell repertoires in COVID-19. Produced via immunoSEQ multiplex PCR; TCRdb's table is partial and in-frame only. The table has 110,000 or so clones, 80% to 90% seen once. Material for sequencing was peripheral blood. Receptors were obtained from a woman over 75 with active or convalescent COVID-19.

The chain employs TRBV7-6 and TRBJ2-2; 9 nucleotides match TRBD2. With 3 bases clipped from V and 1 base from J, the junction kept 0 bases outside the gene matches. Germline V lookup: CDR1 SGHVS, CDR2 FNYEAQ. The CDR3 runs 15 residues. The CDR3 region has the DNA TGTGCCAGCAGCTTTAGCGGGGGGAACACCGGGGAGCTGTTTTTT. Protein: CASSFSGGNTGELFF.

This sequence joins TRBV4-2 and TRBJ1-2; no reliable D call. This CDR3 comprises 14 residues. The V end lost 0 bases, the J end lost 4 bases, and 9 bases lay between the germline ends. Germline CDR1 is LGHNA and CDR2 is YNFKEQ. CDR3 region: CASSQEAEVYGYTF. For the CDR3, the DNA is TGTGCCAGCAGCCAAGAGGCAGAGGTCTATGGCTACACCTTC.

Only a few counts were recorded for this clone. The chain has TRBV7-6 and TRBJ2-1; 9 bases map to TRBD2. Germline loops: CDR1 SGHVS, CDR2 FNYEAQ. The V segment lost 6 bases and the J segment 0 bases; nucleotides outside the gene matches: 9. The CDR3 runs 17 residues. The CDR3, as DNA: TGTGCCAGCAGTTCCCCCTTTAGCGGGAGCTCCTACAATGAGCAGTTCTTC. Translated, it gives CASSSPFSGSSYNEQFF.

This clone showed up just a few times. This chain links TRBV7-9 with TRBJ2-1, with 8 nucleotides matching TRBD2. Germline CDR1 is SEHNR and CDR2 is FQNEAQ (reference sequence). With 8 bases clipped from V and 6 bases from J, the junction kept 0 bases outside the gene matches. The CDR3 covers 11 residues. CDR3: CASGTSNEQFF. For the CDR3, the DNA is TGTGCCAGCGGGACTAGCAATGAGCAGTTCTTC. The full variable domain, with the rest looked up from reference TRBV7-9 and TRBJ2-1, is DTGVSQNPRHKITKRGQNVTFRCDPISEHNRLYWYRQTLGQGPEFLTYFQNEAQLEKSRLLSDRFSAERPKGSFSTLEIQRTEQGDSAMYLCASGTSNEQFFGPGTRLTVL.

This clone was counted once. The rearrangement links TRBV5-1 to TRBJ1-4, with D perhaps TRBD1 (5 bases). Deletions cut 0 bases from V and 3 bases from J, with 15 bases between. The CDR3 spans 17 residues. From germline, CDR1 is SGHRS and CDR2 YFSETQ. The CDR3 region is CASSLALLGGSNEKLFF. The CDR3, as DNA: TGCGCCAGCAGCTTGGCCTTGCTCGGGGGGTCTAATGAAAAACTGTTTTTT.

The chain uses TRBV11-2 and TRBJ2-1; 7 bases agree with TRBD1. The CDR3 covers 15 residues. J was trimmed by 7 bases and V by 1 base; bases with no gene match: 7. Germline CDR1 and CDR2: SGHAT and FQNNGV. As DNA, the CDR3 is TGTGCCAGCAGCTTAGTGGGACAGATCCATAATGAGCAGTTCTTC. This translates into CASSLVGQIHNEQFF.

This clone was detected only a few times. V and J are TRBV9 and TRBJ2-1; 9 bases are shared with TRBD2. The ends lost 4 bases at V and 4 bases at J; junction bases unmatched: 6. The CDR3 totals 15 residues. The germline V gene encodes CDR1 SGDLS and CDR2 YYNGEE. CDR3 sequence reads: CASSFRLAEYNEQFF. Here the CDR3 DNA reads TGTGCCAGCAGCTTCAGACTAGCGGAGTACAATGAGCAGTTCTTC.